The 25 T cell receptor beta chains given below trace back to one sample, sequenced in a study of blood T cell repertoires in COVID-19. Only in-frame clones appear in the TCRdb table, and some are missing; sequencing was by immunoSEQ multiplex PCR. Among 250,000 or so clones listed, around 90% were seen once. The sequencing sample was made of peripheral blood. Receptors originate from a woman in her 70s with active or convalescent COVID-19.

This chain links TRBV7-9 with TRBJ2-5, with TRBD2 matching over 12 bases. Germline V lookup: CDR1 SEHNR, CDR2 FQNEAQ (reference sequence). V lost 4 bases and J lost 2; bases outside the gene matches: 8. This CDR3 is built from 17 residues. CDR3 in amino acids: CASSSKTSGGLQETQYF. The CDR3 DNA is TGTGCCAGCAGCTCTAAGACTAGCGGGGGCCTTCAAGAGACCCAGTACTTC.

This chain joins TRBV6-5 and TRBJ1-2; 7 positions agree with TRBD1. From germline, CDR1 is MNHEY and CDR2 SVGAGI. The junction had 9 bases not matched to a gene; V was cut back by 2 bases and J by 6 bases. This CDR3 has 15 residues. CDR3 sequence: CASSYDLYRGDGYTF. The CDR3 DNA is TGTGCCAGCAGTTACGACCTCTACAGGGGCGATGGCTACACCTTC.

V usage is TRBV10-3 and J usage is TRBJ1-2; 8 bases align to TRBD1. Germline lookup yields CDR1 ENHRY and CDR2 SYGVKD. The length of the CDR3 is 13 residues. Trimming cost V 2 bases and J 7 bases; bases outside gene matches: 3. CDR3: CAISEIGTGGYTF. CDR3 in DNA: TGTGCCATCAGTGAGATCGGGACAGGTGGCTACACCTTC.

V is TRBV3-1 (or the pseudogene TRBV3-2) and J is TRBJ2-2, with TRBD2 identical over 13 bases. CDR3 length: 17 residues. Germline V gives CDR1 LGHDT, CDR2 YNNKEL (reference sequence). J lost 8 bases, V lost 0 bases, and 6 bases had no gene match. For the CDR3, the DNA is TGTGCCAGCAGCCAAGAAGGGACTAGCGGGGTTTTGGGGGAGCTGTTTTTT. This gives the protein CASSQEGTSGVLGELFF.

The CDR3 DNA sequence: TGTGCCAGTAGTATCCGGGGGGGGCTTAACTACGAGCAGTACTTC. Translated, it gives CASSIRGGLNYEQYF. The V gene is TRBV19, the J gene TRBJ2-7, with 8 bases fitting TRBD2. V lost 3 bases and J lost 3; bases outside the gene matches: 7. The germline gives CDR1 LNHDA, CDR2 SQIVND (reference sequence). The CDR3 has 15 residues. The full variable domain, rest sourced from reference TRBV19 and TRBJ2-7, is DGGITQSPKYLFRKEGQNVTLSCEQNLNHDAMYWYRQDPGQGLRLIYYSQIVNDFQKGDIAEGYSVSREKKESFPLTVTSAQKNPTAFYLCASSIRGGLNYEQYFGPGTRLTVT.

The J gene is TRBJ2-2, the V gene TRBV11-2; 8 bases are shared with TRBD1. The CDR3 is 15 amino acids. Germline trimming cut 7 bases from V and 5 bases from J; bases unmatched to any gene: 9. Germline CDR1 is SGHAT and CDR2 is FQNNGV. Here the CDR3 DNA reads TGTGCCAGCAACGACAGGGGTTGGGGAACCGGGGAGCTGTTTTTT. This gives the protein CASNDRGWGTGELFF.

CDR3 residues: CASSKSTGSFGYTF. CDR3 nucleotide sequence: TGTGCCAGCAGTAAATCGACAGGTTCATTTGGCTACACCTTC. The chain carries TRBV6-5 and TRBJ1-2, with D tentatively TRBD1 (6 bases). V lost 5 bases and J lost 7, with 17 bases in between. Germline V gene data show CDR1 as MNHEY and CDR2 as SVGAGI. CDR3 length equals 14 residues.

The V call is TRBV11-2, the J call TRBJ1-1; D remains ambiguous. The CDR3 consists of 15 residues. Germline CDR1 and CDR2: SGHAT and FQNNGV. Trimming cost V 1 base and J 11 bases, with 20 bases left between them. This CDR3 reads CASSLAGGRRLGAFF. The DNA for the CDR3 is TGTGCCAGCAGCTTAGCCGGAGGACGAAGGTTGGGGGCTTTCTTT.

The CDR3 bases are TGTGCCAGCAGCCTTATCGGGGAAGCTGAAGCTTTCTTT. Translation gives CASSLIGEAEAFF. The V and J genes are TRBV3-1 (or the pseudogene TRBV3-2) and TRBJ1-1; no definite D call. The CDR3 runs to 13 residues. CDR1 LGHDT and CDR2 YNNKEL come from the germline V gene (reference sequence). V lost 4 bases and J lost 6, with 12 bases in between.

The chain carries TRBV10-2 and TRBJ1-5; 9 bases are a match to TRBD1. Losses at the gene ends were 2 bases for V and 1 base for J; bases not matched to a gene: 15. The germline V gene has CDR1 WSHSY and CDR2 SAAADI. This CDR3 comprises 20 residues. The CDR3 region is CASSEVVPGQGSLSNQPQHF. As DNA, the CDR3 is TGCGCCAGCAGTGAGGTCGTACCGGGACAGGGTTCGTTAAGCAATCAGCCCCAGCATTTT.

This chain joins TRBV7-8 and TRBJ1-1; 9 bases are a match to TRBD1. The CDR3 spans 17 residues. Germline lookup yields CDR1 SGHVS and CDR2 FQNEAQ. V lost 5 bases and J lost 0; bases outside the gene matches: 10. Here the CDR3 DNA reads TGTGCCAGCAGCCCACTTGGGGGACAGGGATTGAACACTGAAGCTTTCTTT. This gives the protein CASSPLGGQGLNTEAFF.

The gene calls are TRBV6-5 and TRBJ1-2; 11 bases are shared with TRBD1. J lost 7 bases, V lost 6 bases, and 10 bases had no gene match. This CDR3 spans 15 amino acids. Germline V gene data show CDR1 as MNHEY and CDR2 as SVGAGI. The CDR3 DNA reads TGTGCCAGCAGCCCCGGACAGGGGGCGCTGTCTGGCTACACCTTC. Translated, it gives CASSPGQGALSGYTF.

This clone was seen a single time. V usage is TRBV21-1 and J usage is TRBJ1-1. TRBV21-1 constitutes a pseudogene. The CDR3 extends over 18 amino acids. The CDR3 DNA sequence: TGTGCCAGCAGCAAACCTAGTAGGTTGGCGGTCAAGAACACTGAAGCTTTCTTT. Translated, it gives CASSKPSRLAVKNTEAFF.

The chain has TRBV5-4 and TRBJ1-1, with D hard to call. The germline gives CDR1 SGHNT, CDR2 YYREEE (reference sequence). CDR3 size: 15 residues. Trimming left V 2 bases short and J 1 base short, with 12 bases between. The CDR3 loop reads CASSFRRGENTEAFF. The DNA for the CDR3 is TGTGCCAGCAGCTTTAGACGGGGAGAGAACACTGAAGCTTTCTTT.

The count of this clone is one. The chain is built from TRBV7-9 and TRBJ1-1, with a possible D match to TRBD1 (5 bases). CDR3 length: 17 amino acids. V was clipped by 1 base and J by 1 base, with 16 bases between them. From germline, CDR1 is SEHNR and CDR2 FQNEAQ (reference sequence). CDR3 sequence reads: CASSLVIMGQQNTEAFF. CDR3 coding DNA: TGTGCCAGCAGCTTAGTAATTATGGGGCAGCAGAACACTGAAGCTTTCTTT.

This CDR3 is CASSLGGRNTIYF. CDR3 in DNA: TGTGCCAGCAGCCTAGGGGGACGGAACACCATATATTTT. J is TRBJ1-3 and V is TRBV12-3 or TRBV12-4, with a tentative D call TRBD1 (6 bases). This CDR3 spans 13 amino acids. Deletions cut 6 bases from V and 7 bases from J, with 13 bases between.

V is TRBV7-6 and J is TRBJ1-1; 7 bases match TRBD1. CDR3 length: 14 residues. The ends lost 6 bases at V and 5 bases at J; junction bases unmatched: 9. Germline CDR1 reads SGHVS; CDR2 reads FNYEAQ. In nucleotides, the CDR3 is TGTGCCAGCAGGAGATCGGGACAGAATACTGAAGCTTTCTTT. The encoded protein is CASRRSGQNTEAFF.

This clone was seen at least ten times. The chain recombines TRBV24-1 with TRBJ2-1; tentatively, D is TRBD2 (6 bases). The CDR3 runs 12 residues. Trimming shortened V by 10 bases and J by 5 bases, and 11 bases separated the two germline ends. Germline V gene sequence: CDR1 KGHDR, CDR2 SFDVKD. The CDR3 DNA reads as TGTGCCACTTCCGGAGGGGACAATGAGCAGTTCTTC. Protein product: CATSGGDNEQFF.

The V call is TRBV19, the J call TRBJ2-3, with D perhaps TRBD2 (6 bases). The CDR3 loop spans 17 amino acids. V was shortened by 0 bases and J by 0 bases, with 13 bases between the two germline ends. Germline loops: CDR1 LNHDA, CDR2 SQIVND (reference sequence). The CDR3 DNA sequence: TGTGCCAGTAGTATAGATGGTGGCGGGGCTAGCACAGATACGCAGTATTTT. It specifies CASSIDGGGASTDTQYF.

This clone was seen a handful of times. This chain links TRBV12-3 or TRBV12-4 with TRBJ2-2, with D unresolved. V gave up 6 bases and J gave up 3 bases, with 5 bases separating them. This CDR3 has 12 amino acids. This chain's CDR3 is CASRLHTGELFF. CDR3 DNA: TGTGCCAGCAGACTTCACACCGGGGAGCTGTTTTTT.

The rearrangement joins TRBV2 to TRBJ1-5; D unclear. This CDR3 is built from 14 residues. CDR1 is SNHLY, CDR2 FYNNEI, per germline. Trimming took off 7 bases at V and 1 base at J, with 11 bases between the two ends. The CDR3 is CASKSMVSNQPQHF. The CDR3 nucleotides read TGTGCCAGCAAGAGTATGGTGAGCAATCAGCCCCAGCATTTT. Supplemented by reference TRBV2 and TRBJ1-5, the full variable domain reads EPEVTQTPSHQVTQMGQEVILRCVPISNHLYFYWYRQILGQKVEFLVSFYNNEISEKSEIFDDQFSVERPDGSNFTLKIRSTKLEDSAMYFCASKSMVSNQPQHFGDGTRLSIL.

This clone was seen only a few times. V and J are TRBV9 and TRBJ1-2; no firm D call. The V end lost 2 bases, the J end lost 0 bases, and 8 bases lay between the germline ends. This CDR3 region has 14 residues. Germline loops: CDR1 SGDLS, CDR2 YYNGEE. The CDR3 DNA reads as TGTGCCAGCAGCGTGGGCATAGCTAACTATGGCTACACCTTC. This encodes CASSVGIANYGYTF.

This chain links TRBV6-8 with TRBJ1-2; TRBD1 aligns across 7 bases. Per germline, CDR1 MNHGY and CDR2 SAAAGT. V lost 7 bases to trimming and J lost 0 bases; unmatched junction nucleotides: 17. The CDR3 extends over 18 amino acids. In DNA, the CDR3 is TGTGCCAGCAACCAGGGGGTCTCCCCCTTTGGATCTAACTATGGCTACACCTTC. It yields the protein CASNQGVSPFGSNYGYTF.

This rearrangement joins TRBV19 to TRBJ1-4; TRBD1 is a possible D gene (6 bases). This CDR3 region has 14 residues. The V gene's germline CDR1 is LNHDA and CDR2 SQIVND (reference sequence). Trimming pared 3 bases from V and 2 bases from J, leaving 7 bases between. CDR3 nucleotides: TGTGCCAGTAGTATTCAGGGGACTAATGAAAAACTGTTTTTT. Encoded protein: CASSIQGTNEKLFF.

CDR3 DNA sequence: TGTGCCAGTAGTACCGTCCAGGGTCAGCCCCAGCATTTT. As protein: CASSTVQGQPQHF. The V call is TRBV19, the J call TRBJ1-5, with D perhaps TRBD1 (5 bases). Trimming stripped 4 bases from V and 6 bases from J, with 10 bases between. This CDR3 is built from 13 residues. The germline V gene encodes CDR1 LNHDA and CDR2 SQIVND (reference sequence).